This record concerns one TCR beta chain sequence. These data are taken from a study of blood T cell repertoires in COVID-19. Overall study: Some COVID-19 samples were acute and others convalescent; all came from the United States, Italy and Spain. The analysed material was cDNA or gDNA that came from T cells, B-cell-depleted T cells, or PBMCs.

In the original analysis: Estimation of nucleated cell counts relied on the amplification of reference gene primers. Only in-frame clones appear in the TCRdb table, and some are missing; sequencing was by immunoSEQ multiplex PCR. V, J and clone size derive from that table, while D and trimming were established from the DNA sequence. The sample comprises approximately 120,000 clones, about 83% of which are singletons, and 9.5% to 15% rests with the top ten. The CDR3 totals 14 residues. V trimming: 1 base; J trimming: 5 bases; junction bases outside the gene matches: 2. Germline lookup yields CDR1 SGHKS and CDR2 YYEKEE (reference sequence).

The sequence was obtained from a human donor in a cohort sampled during active COVID-19. The V call is TRBV5-5, the J call TRBJ2-5, with 10 bases that match TRBD2. Material for sequencing was peripheral blood. The CDR3 here is CASSLLAGVETQYF. The CDR3 coding sequence is TGTGCCAGCAGCTTGCTAGCGGGGGTGGAGACCCAGTACTTC.